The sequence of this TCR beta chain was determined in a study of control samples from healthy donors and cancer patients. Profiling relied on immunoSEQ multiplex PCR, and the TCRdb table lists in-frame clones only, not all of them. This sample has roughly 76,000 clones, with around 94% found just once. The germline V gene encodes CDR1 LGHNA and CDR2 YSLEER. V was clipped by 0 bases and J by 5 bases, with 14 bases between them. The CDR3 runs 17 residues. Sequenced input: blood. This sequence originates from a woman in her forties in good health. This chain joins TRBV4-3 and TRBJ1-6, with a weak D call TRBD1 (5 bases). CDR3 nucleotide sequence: TGCGCCAGCAGCCAAGATATCCGGGGCGGGAATAATTCACCCCTCCACTTT. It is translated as CASSQDIRGGNNSPLHF.